This TCR beta chain stems from a study of response to subunit inactivated influenza vaccine. This clonotype was found many times. The CDR3 totals 13 residues. Germline trimming cut 3 bases from V and 4 bases from J; bases unmatched to any gene: 3. Germline CDR1 reads KGHSH; CDR2 reads LQKENI. A single record per CDR3 protein comes from TCRdb applying MiXCR to the RT-PCR reads. Among about 780,000 distinct CDR3 sequences listed, around 20% were seen once. The chain uses TRBV18 and TRBJ2-7, with 7 bases that match TRBD2. The sample consisted of PBMCs from blood, taken 5 days after vaccination. This sequence was found in a man aged 50-59 years who received an inactivated influenza vaccine. The CDR3 DNA reads as TGTGCCAGCTCACCGGCGGGAGTGTACGAGCAGTACTTC. Its protein product is CASSPAGVYEQYF.